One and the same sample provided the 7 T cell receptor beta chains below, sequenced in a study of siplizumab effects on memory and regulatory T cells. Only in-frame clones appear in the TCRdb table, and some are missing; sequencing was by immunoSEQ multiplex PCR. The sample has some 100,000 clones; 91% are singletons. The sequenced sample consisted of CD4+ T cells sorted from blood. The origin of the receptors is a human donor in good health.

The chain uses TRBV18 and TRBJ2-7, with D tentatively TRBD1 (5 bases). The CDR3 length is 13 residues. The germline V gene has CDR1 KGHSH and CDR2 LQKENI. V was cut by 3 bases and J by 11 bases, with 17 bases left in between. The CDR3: CASSPSLPREEYF. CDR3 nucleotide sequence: TGTGCCAGCTCACCCTCTCTGCCCAGGGAAGAGTACTTC.

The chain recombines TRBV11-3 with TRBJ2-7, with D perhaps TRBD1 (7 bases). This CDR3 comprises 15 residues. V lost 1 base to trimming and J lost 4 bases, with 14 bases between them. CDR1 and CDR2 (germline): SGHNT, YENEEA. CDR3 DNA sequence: TGTGCCAGCAGCTTAGCCCCAGGGGGACTTTACGAGCAGTACTTC. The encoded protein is CASSLAPGGLYEQYF.

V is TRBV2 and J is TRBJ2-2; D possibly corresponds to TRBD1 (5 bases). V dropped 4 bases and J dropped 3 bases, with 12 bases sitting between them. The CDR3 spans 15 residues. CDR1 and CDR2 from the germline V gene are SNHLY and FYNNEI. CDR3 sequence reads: CASSGAQGYTGELFF. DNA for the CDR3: TGTGCCAGCAGTGGAGCCCAGGGTTACACCGGGGAGCTGTTTTTT. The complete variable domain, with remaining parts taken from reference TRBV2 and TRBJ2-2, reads EPEVTQTPSHQVTQMGQEVILRCVPISNHLYFYWYRQILGQKVEFLVSFYNNEISEKSEIFDDQFSVERPDGSNFTLKIRSTKLEDSAMYFCASSGAQGYTGELFFGEGSRLTVL.

CDR3 coding DNA: TGTGCCGGTTCCCAGGGATATAGCAATCAGCCCCAGCATTTT. Amino acids: CAGSQGYSNQPQHF. The chain combines TRBV19 with TRBJ1-5; a possible D gene is TRBD1 (5 bases). From germline, CDR1 is LNHDA and CDR2 SQIVND (reference sequence). The CDR3 contains 14 residues. V was cut by 11 bases and J by 0 bases, with 14 bases left in between.

CDR3 in DNA: TGCGCCAGCAGTGCGACTAGCGGGGGGCTGGAGACCCAGTACTTC. It specifies CASSATSGGLETQYF. This chain connects TRBV5-1 to TRBJ2-5, with 13 nucleotides matching TRBD2. Trimming cost V 5 bases and J 5 bases; bases outside gene matches: 6. This CDR3 has 15 residues. Germline V gives CDR1 SGHRS, CDR2 YFSETQ.

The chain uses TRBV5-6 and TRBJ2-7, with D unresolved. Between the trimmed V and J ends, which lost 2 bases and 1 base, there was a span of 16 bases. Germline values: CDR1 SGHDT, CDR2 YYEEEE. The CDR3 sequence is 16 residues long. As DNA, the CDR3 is TGTGCCAGCAGCTTCCTCTCCTCGGGCGAGTCCTACGAGCAGTACTTC. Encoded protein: CASSFLSSGESYEQYF.

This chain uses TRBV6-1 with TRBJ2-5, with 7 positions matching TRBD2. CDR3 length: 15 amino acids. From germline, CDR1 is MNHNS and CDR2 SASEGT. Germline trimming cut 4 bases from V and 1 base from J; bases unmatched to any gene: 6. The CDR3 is CASSGAGGGQETQYF. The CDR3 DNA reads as TGTGCCAGCAGTGGGGCAGGCGGGGGCCAAGAGACCCAGTACTTC.